This TCR beta chain was identified in a study of blood T cell repertoires in COVID-19. About the study: T cells, B-cell-depleted T cells, or PBMCs provided the cDNA or gDNA that served as material.

Across 20 to 25 US areas, participants ranged in age from roughly 18 to 95 years. Participant-given clinical history determined each cohort assignment. In the authors' workflow: Reference gene primer amplification yielded estimated nucleated cell counts. Data came from immunoSEQ multiplex PCR; TCRdb stores just in-frame clones and leaves some out. V, J and clone size were drawn from that table, and D and trimming were deduced from the DNA. The repertoire holds hundreds of thousands of clones, with 87% as singletons. This clone has just one count. The germline CDR1 and CDR2 sequences are MNHEY and SVGAGI. This CDR3 region has 13 residues.

Sequencing was done on a sample of PBMCs or T cells enriched from blood (not recorded which). The chain carries TRBV6-5 and TRBJ1-1, with 7 bases lining up with TRBD1. This TCR was recovered from a woman in her thirties with acute COVID-19. CDR3 in amino acids: CVISGQGVTEAFF. In DNA, the CDR3 is TGTGTTATATCGGGGCAGGGGGTGACTGAAGCTTTCTTT.